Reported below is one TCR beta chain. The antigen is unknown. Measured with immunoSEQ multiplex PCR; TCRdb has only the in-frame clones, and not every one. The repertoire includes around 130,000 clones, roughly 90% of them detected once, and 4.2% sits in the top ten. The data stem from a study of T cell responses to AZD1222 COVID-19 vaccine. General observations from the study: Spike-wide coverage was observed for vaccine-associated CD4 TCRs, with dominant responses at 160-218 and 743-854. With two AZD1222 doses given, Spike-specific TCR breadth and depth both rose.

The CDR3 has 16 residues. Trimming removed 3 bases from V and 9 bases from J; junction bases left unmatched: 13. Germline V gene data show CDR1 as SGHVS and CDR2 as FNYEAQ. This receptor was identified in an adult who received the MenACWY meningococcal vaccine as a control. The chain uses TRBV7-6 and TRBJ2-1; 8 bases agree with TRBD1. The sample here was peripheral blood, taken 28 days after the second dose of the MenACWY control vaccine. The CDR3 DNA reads TGTGCCAGCAGCTTGTCCCCCGGGCAGGGGGCAGCTGAGCAGTTCTTC. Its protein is CASSLSPGQGAAEQFF.